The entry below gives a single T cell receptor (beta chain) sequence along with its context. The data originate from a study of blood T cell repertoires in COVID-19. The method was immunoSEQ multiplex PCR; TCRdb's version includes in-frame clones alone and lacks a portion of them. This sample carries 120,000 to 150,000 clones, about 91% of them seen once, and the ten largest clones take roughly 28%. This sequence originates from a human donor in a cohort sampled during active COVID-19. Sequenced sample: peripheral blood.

The CDR3: CASSRYGTGEVYEQYF. The CDR3 DNA is TGTGCCAGCAGCCGTTATGGGACAGGGGAGGTGTACGAGCAGTACTTC. The chain uses TRBV3-1 (or the pseudogene TRBV3-2) and TRBJ2-7, with TRBD1 identical over 10 bases. The CDR3 spans 16 residues. V lost 4 bases to trimming and J lost 4 bases; unmatched junction nucleotides: 10. Germline lookup yields CDR1 LGHDT and CDR2 YNNKEL (reference sequence).